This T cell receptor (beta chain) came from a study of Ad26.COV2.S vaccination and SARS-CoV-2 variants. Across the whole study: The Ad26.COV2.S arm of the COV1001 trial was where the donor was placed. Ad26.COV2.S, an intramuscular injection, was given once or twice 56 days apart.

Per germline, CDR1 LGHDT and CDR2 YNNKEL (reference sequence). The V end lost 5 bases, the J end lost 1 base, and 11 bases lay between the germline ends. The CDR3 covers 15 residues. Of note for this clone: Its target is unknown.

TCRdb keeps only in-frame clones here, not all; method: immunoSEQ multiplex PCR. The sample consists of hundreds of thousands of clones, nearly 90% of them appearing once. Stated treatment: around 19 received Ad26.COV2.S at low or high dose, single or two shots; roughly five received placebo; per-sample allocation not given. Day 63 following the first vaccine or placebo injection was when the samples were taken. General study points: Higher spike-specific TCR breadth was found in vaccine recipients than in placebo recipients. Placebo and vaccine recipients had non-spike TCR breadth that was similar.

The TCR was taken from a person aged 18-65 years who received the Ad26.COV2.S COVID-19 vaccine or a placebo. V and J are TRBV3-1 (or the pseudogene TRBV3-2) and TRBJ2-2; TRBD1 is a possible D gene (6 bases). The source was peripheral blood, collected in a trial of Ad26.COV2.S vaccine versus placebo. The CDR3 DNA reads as TGTGCCAGCAGCTATTGGACAGTGAACACCGGGGAGCTGTTTTTT. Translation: CASSYWTVNTGELFF.